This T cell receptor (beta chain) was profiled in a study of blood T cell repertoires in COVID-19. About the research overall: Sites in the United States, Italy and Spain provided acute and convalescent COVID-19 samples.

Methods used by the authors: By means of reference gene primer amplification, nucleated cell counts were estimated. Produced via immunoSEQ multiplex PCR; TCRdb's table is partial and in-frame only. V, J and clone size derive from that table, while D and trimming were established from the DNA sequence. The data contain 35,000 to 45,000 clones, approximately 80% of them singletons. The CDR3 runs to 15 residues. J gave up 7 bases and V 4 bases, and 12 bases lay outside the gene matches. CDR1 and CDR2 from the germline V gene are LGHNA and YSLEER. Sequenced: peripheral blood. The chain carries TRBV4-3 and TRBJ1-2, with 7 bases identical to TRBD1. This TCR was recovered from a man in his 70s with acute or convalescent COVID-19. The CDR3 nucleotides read TGCGCCAGCAGCCCCCTAGAAAGGGACAGTCGTGGCTACACCTTC. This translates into CASSPLERDSRGYTF.